This TCR beta chain was profiled in a study of OX40 agonist ivuxolimab in advanced cancers. Overall study results and limits: The study found that CD8+ T cells averaged more expanded clones than CD4+.

V was shortened by 8 bases and J by 10 bases, with 18 bases between the two germline ends. Per the germline V gene, CDR1 is SNHLY and CDR2 is FYNNEI. The CDR3 spans 14 residues. Individuals having autoimmune disease history or systemic immunosuppression were not enrolled. Only in-frame clones appear in the TCRdb table, and some are missing; sequencing was by immunoSEQ multiplex PCR. There are 40,000 to 60,000 clones in the sample; approximately 91% occur only once, and 6% to 8% lies in the top ten. The table lists this clone with a count of one. Its antigen is not known. The sequences come from CD4+ or CD8+ T cells sorted from blood, collected in a trial of the OX40 agonist ivuxolimab. J is TRBJ1-6 and V is TRBV2, with D possibly matching TRBD1 (5 bases). This sequence was found in an adult with an advanced solid tumor such as melanoma, head and neck, liver or kidney cancer. The CDR3 sequence: CASRSIGAWSPLHF. In DNA, the CDR3 is TGTGCCAGCCGATCCATTGGGGCTTGGTCACCCCTCCACTTT.